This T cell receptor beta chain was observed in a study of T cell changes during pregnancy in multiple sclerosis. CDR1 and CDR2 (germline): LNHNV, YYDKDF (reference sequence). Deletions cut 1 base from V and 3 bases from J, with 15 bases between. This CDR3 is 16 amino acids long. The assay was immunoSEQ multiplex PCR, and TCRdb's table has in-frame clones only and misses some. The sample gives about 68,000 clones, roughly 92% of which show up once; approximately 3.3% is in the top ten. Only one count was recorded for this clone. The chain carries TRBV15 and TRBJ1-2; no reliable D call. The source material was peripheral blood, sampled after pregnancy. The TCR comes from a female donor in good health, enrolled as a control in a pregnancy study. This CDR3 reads CATSRGASTVDYGYTF. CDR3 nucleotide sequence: TGTGCCACCAGCAGAGGGGCGTCGACCGTTGACTATGGCTACACCTTC.